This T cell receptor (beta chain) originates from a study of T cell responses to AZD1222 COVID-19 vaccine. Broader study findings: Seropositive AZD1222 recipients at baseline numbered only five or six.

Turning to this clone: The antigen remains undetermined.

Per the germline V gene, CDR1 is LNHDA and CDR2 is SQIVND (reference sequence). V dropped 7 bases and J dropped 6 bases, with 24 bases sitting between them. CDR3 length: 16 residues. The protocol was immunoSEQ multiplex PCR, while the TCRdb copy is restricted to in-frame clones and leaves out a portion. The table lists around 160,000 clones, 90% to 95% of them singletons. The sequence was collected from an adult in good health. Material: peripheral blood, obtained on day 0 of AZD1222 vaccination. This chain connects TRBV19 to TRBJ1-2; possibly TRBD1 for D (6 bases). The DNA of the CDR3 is TGTGCCAGTACCCAATACCCCCTTCGGGGGGGCGATGGCTACACCTTC. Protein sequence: CASTQYPLRGGDGYTF.